The text below deals with one T cell receptor (beta chain). This entry belongs to a study of T cell changes during pregnancy in multiple sclerosis. V lost 1 base, J lost 6 bases, and 10 bases stayed unmatched. Germline-derived CDR1 and CDR2 are MDHEN and SYDVKM. The CDR3 runs 18 residues. Only in-frame clones appear in the TCRdb table, and some are missing; sequencing was by immunoSEQ multiplex PCR. The table includes just under 65,000 clones, around 96% detected once. This sequence originates from a female donor with multiple sclerosis, enrolled in a pregnancy study. V is TRBV28 and J is TRBJ2-7, with 15 bases aligning to TRBD2. Source: CD8+ T cells from peripheral blood mononuclear cells, taken after pregnancy. CDR3 bases: TGTGCCAGCAGTTTATTCGGACTAGCGGGAGGGCCTCCTGGCGAGCAGTACTTC. This codes for CASSLFGLAGGPPGEQYF.